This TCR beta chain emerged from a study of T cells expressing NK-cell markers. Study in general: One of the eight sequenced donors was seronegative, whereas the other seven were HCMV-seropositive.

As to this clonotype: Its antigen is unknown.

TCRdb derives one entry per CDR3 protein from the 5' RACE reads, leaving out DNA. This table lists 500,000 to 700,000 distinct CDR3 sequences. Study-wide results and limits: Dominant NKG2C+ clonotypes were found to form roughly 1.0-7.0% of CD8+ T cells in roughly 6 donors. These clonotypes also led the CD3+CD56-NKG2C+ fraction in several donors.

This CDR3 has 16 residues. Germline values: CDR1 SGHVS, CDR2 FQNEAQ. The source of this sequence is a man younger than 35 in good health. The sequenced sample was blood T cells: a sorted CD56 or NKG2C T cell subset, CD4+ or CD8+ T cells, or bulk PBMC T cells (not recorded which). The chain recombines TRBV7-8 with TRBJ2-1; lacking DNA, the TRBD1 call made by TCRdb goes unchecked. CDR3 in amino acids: CASSLTPVNGINEQFF.